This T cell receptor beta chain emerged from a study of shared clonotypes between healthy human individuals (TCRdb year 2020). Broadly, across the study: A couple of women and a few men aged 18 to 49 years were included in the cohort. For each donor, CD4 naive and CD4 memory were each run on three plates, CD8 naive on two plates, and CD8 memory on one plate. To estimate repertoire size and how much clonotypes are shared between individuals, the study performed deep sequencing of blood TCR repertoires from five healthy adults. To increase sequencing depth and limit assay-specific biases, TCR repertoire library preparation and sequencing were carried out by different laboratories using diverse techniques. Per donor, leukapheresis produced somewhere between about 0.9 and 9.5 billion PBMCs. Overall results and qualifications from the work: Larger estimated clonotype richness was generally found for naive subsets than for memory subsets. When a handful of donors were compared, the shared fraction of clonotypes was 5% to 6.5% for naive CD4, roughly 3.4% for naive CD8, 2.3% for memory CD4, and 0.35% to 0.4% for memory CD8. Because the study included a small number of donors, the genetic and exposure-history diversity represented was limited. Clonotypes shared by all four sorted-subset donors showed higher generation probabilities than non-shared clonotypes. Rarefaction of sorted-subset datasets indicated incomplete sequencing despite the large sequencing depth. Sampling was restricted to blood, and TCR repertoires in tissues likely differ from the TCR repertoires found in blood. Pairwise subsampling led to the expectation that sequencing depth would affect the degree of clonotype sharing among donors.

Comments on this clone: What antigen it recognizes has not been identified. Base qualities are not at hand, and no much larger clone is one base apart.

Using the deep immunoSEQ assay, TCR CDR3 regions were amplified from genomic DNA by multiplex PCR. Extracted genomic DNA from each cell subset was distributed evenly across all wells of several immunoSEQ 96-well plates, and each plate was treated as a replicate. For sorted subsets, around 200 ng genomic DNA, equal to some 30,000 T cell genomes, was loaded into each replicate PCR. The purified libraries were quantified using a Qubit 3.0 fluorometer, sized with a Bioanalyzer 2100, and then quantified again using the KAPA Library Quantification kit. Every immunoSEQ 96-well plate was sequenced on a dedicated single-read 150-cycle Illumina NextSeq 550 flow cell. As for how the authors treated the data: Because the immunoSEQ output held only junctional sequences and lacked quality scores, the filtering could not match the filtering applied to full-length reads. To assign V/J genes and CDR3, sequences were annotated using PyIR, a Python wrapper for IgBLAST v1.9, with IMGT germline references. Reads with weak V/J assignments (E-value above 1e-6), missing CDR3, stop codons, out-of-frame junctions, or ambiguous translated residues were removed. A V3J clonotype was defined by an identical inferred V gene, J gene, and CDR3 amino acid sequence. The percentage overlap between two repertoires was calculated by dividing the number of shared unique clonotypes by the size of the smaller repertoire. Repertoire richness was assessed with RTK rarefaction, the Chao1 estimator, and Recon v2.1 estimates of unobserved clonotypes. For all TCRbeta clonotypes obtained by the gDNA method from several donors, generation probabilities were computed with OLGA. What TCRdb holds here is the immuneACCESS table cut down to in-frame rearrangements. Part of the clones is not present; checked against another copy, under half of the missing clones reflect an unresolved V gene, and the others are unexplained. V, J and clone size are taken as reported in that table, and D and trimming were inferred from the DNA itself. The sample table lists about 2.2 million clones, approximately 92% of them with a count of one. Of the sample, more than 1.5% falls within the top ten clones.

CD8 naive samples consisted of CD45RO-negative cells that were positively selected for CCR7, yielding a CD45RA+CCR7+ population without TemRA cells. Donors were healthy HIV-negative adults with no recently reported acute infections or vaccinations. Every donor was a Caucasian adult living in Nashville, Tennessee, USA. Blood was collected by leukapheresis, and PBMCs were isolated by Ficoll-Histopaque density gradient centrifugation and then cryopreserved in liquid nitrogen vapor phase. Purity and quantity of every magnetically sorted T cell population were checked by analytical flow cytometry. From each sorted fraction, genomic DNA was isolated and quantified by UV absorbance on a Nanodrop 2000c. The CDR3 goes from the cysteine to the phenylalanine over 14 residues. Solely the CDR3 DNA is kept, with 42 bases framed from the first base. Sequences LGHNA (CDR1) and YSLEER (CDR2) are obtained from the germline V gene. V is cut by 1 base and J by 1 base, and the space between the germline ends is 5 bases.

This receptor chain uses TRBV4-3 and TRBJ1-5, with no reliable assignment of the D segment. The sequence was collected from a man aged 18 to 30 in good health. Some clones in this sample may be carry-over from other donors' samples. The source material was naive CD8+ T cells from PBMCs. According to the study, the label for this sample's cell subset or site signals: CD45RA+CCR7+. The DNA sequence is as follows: TGCGCCAGCAGCCAAGGTACCAGCAATCAGCCCCAGCATTTT. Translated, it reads CASSQGTSNQPQHF.